The clone carrying this T cell receptor beta chain appeared many times. The germline CDR1 and CDR2 sequences are GTSNPN and SVGIG (reference sequence). The CDR3 length is 12 residues. V was pared by 1 base and J by 1 base, with 1 base between. The data originate from a study of T cells after yellow fever vaccination. On the study more broadly: SMART-Seq v4 Ultra Low Input prepared libraries from low-cell fractions.

MiXCR, applied by TCRdb to the 5' RACE reads, yields one record per CDR3 protein. The sample shows approximately 550,000 distinct CDR3 sequences, roughly 13% of them seen only once. The sequence derives from a man aged 25 to 45 who received the YFV17D yellow fever vaccine. The chain recombines TRBV30 with TRBJ2-2; D is unresolved. Sequencing was performed on PBMCs, taken on the day of the yellow fever booster vaccination. This CDR3 is CAWSGNTGELFF. CDR3 coding DNA: TGTGCCTGGAGTGGGAACACCGGGGAGCTGTTTTTT.